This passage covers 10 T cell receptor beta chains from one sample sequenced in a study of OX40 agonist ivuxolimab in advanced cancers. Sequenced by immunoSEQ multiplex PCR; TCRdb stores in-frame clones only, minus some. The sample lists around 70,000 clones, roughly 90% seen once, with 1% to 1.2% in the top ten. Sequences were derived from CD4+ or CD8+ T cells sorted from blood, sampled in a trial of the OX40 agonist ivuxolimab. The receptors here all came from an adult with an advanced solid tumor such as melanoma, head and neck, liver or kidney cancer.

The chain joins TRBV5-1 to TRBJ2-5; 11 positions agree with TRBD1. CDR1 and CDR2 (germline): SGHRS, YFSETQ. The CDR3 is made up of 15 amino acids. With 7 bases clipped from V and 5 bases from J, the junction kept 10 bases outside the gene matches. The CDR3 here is CASGRTGGAGETQYF. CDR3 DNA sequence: TGCGCCAGCGGCCGGACAGGGGGCGCGGGGGAGACCCAGTACTTC.

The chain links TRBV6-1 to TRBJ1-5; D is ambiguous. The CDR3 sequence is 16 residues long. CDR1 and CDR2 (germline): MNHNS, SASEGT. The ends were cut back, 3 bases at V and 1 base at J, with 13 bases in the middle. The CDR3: CASSESWRGSNQPQHF. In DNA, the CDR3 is TGTGCCAGCAGTGAGTCATGGAGAGGGAGCAATCAGCCCCAGCATTTT.

Here the CDR3 reads CASSPNPDGYSPLHF. As DNA, the CDR3 is TGTGCCAGCAGCCCCAACCCGGACGGCTATTCACCCCTCCACTTT. The chain uses TRBV6-1 and TRBJ1-6, with D hard to call. Germline CDR1 MNHNS, CDR2 SASEGT. The CDR3 spans 15 residues. V gave up 6 bases and J gave up 8 bases, with 17 bases separating them.

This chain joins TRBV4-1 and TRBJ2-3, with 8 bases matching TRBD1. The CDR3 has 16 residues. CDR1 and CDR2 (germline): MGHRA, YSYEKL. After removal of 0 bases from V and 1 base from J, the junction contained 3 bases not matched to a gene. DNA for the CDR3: TGCGCCAGCAGCCAAGATGGGGGACAGGGCACAGATACGCAGTATTTT. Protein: CASSQDGGQGTDTQYF.

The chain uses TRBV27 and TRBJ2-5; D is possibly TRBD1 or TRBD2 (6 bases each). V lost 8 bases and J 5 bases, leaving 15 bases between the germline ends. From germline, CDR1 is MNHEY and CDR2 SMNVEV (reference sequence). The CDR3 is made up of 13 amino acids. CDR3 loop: CASLRGAGETQYF. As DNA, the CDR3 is TGTGCCAGCCTGAGGGGGGCAGGCGAGACCCAGTACTTC.

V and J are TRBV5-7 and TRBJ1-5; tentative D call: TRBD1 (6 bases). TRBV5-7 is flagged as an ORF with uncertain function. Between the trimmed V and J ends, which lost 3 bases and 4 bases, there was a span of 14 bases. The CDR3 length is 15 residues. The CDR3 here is CASSSGTPFNQPQHF. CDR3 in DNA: TGTGCCAGCAGCTCGGGGACACCGTTTAATCAGCCCCAGCATTTT.

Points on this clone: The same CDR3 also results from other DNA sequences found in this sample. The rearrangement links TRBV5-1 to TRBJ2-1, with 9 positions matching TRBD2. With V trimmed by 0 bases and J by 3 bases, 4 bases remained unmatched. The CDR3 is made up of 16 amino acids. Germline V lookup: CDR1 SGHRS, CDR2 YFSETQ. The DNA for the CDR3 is TGCGCCAGCAGCTTGGTGCCTAGCGGGGACTACAATGAGCAGTTCTTC. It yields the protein CASSLVPSGDYNEQFF.

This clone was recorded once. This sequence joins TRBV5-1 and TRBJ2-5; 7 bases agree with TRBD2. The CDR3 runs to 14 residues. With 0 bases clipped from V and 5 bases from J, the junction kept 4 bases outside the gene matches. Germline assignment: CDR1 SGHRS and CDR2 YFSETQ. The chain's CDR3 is CASSLGLASETQYF. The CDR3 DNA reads TGCGCCAGCAGCTTGGGACTAGCATCCGAGACCCAGTACTTC.

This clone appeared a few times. The CDR3 region has the DNA TGTGCCAGCAGCCGGTCCGGGGATAGCAATCAGCCCCAGCATTTT. This sequence encodes CASSRSGDSNQPQHF. This chain links TRBV4-2 with TRBJ1-5; the D is unclear. Germline CDR1 LGHNA, CDR2 YNFKEQ. V was clipped by 4 bases and J by 0 bases, with 10 bases between them. The CDR3 is made up of 15 amino acids.

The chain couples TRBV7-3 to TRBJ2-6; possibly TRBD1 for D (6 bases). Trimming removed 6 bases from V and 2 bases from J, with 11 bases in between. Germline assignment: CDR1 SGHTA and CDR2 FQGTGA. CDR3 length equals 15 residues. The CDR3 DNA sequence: TGTGCCAGCAGTCTCAACAGGGCTGGGGCCAACGTCCTGACTTTC. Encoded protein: CASSLNRAGANVLTF.